These 26 T cell receptor beta chains share one sample of origin, sequenced in a study of shared clonotypes between healthy human individuals. Clones were sequenced by immunoSEQ multiplex PCR, and TCRdb holds only the in-frame ones, with some missing. The table lists about 2 million clones, just under 95% of them singletons. CD45RO negativity and positive selection for CCR7 defined naive CD8 cells, a population that excluded terminally differentiated effector memory CD45RA+ cells. The specimen was naive CD8+ T cells sorted from blood. The receptor source for this set is a man between 18 and 35 years old in good health.

This clone was seen more than once but under ten times. The chain uses TRBV10-3 and TRBJ2-7; D gene uncertain. Germline V gene sequence: CDR1 ENHRY, CDR2 SYGVKD. The CDR3 has 14 residues. The V and J ends lost 3 bases and 0 bases respectively, with 9 bases between them. The CDR3 loop is CAISESDNSYEQYF. DNA of the CDR3: TGTGCCATCAGTGAAAGTGACAACTCCTACGAGCAGTACTTC.

The chain recombines TRBV6-6 with TRBJ1-2, with D perhaps TRBD1 (5 bases). CDR3 size: 11 residues. The V end was cut by 11 bases, the J end by 6 bases, with 13 bases between. Germline assignment: CDR1 MNHNY and CDR2 SVGAGI (reference sequence). The CDR3 protein is CASLWGDGYTF. The CDR3 DNA reads as TGTGCCTCACTGTGGGGGGATGGCTACACCTTC.

The rearrangement links TRBV29-1 to TRBJ2-6; D unclear. This CDR3 region has 16 residues. Germline CDR1 and CDR2: SQVTM and ANQGSEA. The ends were cut back, 2 bases at V and 0 bases at J, with 11 bases in the middle. CDR3 sequence (DNA): TGCAGCGTTGAACTTAGGAAAATCTCTGGGGCCAACGTCCTGACTTTC. Residues: CSVELRKISGANVLTF. Full variable domain (missing parts from reference TRBV29-1 and TRBJ2-6): SAVISQKPSRDICQRGTSLTIQCQVDSQVTMMFWYRQQPGQSLTLIATANQGSEATYESGFVIDKFPISRPNLTFSTLTVSNMSPEDSSIYLCSVELRKISGANVLTFGAGSRLTVL.

This clone was seen only once. This CDR3 is also generated by other DNA sequences in the sample. The chain is built from TRBV5-1 and TRBJ2-7; D is unresolved. The germline V gene has CDR1 SGHRS and CDR2 YFSETQ. V lost 0 bases to trimming and J lost 3 bases, with 7 bases between them. The CDR3 covers 13 residues. CDR3 residues: CASSLGPDYEQYF. In nucleotides, the CDR3 is TGCGCCAGCAGCTTGGGACCGGACTACGAGCAGTACTTC. Full variable domain (outside the CDR3, taken from reference TRBV5-1 and TRBJ2-7): KAGVTQTPRYLIKTRGQQVTLSCSPISGHRSVSWYQQTPGQGLQFLFEYFSETQRNKGNFPGRFSGRQFSNSRSEMNVSTLELGDSALYLCASSLGPDYEQYFGPGTRLTVT.

This clone has just one count. Within the sample, other DNA sequences also encode this same CDR3. V and J are TRBV19 and TRBJ2-7; possible D gene TRBD2, 6 bases. Germline CDR1 is LNHDA and CDR2 is SQIVND (reference sequence). V was cut by 1 base and J by 3 bases, with 7 bases left in between. The CDR3 is made up of 13 amino acids. The CDR3 DNA is TGTGCCAGTAGTATAGGCGGGAACTACGAGCAGTACTTC. It specifies CASSIGGNYEQYF.

The rearrangement uses TRBV5-6 and TRBJ1-4; 7 bases align to TRBD1. V was clipped by 3 bases and J by 5 bases; unmatched bases: 7. There are 15 residues in the CDR3. CDR1 and CDR2 (germline): SGHDT, YYEEEE. The CDR3 region has the DNA TGTGCCAGCAGCTGGGGGGACAGTCCAAATGAAAAACTGTTTTTT. Its translation: CASSWGDSPNEKLFF.

Note on this clone: This sample also contains other DNA sequences that code for the same CDR3. The rearrangement uses TRBV13 and TRBJ2-3, with 8 bases lining up with TRBD2. V lost 1 base and J lost 3; bases outside the gene matches: 3. This CDR3 spans 15 amino acids. Germline V gene sequence: CDR1 PRHDT, CDR2 FYEKMQ (reference sequence). CDR3 protein: CASSLELAGTDTQYF. For the CDR3, the DNA is TGTGCCAGCAGCTTAGAATTAGCGGGGACAGATACGCAGTATTTT. The whole variable domain, filled in from reference TRBV13 and TRBJ2-3, reads AAGVIQSPRHLIKEKRETATLKCYPIPRHDTVYWYQQGPGQDPQFLISFYEKMQSDKGSIPDRFSAQQFSDYHSELNMSSLELGDSALYFCASSLELAGTDTQYFGPGTRLTVL.

The chain combines TRBV18 with TRBJ2-2; D gene uncertain. This CDR3 spans 15 amino acids. Germline CDR1 reads KGHSH; CDR2 reads LQKENI. V dropped 1 base and J dropped 1 base, with 7 bases sitting between them. The CDR3 bases are TGTGCCAGCTCACCACGCTCGATGAACACCGGGGAGCTGTTTTTT. This codes for CASSPRSMNTGELFF. The whole variable domain, remainder taken from reference TRBV18 and TRBJ2-2, is NAGVMQNPRHLVRRRGQEARLRCSPMKGHSHVYWYRQLPEEGLKFMVYLQKENIIDESGMPKERFSAEFPKEGPSILRIQQVVRGDSAAYFCASSPRSMNTGELFFGEGSRLTVL.

V gene TRBV7-8 combines with J gene TRBJ2-6; 7 bases map to TRBD2. V shed 2 bases, J shed 2 bases, and the junction held 6 bases outside the gene matches. The CDR3 is 17 residues long. The germline gives CDR1 SGHVS, CDR2 FQNEAQ. The CDR3 is CASSLTAGITGANVLTF. The CDR3 nucleotides read TGTGCCAGCAGCTTAACAGCGGGGATTACTGGGGCCAACGTCCTGACTTTC.

The V and J genes are TRBV29-1 and TRBJ2-7, with D unclear. The length of the CDR3 is 11 residues. Trimming took off 7 bases at V and 3 bases at J, with 10 bases between the two ends. Germline V CDR1 and CDR2: SQVTM, ANQGSEA. The CDR3 DNA is TGCAGCGGGATGGATGGCTACGAGCAGTACTTC. Protein: CSGMDGYEQYF.

J is TRBJ1-4 and V is TRBV7-9; TRBD1 agrees at 7 bases. V lost 5 bases to trimming and J lost 5 bases; unmatched junction nucleotides: 11. The germline gives CDR1 SEHNR, CDR2 FQNEAQ (reference sequence). The CDR3 has 16 amino acids. CDR3 region: CASSPNRGEKNEKLFF. The DNA for the CDR3 is TGTGCCAGCAGCCCCAACAGGGGAGAGAAAAATGAAAAACTGTTTTTT.

The rearrangement joins TRBV4-3 to TRBJ2-2; D perhaps matches TRBD2 (6 bases). The germline V gene encodes CDR1 LGHNA and CDR2 YSLEER. The CDR3 consists of 18 residues. The germline V and J ends were trimmed by 1 base and 5 bases, with 20 bases remaining between them. This chain's CDR3 is CASSQVPPGDISTGELFF. The DNA of the CDR3 is TGCGCCAGCAGCCAAGTCCCCCCGGGAGATATAAGTACCGGGGAGCTGTTTTTT.

The chain employs TRBV5-1 and TRBJ2-2; 7 nucleotides agree with TRBD1. This CDR3 spans 14 amino acids. Germline CDR1 is SGHRS and CDR2 is YFSETQ. V shed 5 bases and J 4 bases; nucleotides not matched to a gene: 5. CDR3 bases: TGCGCCAGCAGAGAGACAGGGAGCACCGGGGAGCTGTTTTTT. Translating gives CASRETGSTGELFF. The full variable domain, in which reference TRBV5-1 and TRBJ2-2 provide the parts outside the CDR3, is KAGVTQTPRYLIKTRGQQVTLSCSPISGHRSVSWYQQTPGQGLQFLFEYFSETQRNKGNFPGRFSGRQFSNSRSEMNVSTLELGDSALYLCASRETGSTGELFFGEGSRLTVL.

In its sample, this clone was seen once. V gene TRBV5-4 combines with J gene TRBJ1-1; a possible D gene is TRBD1 (5 bases). Germline CDR1 SGHNT, CDR2 YYREEE (reference sequence). V was clipped by 5 bases and J by 2 bases, with 13 bases between them. The CDR3 contains 14 residues. The CDR3 DNA reads as TGTGCCAGCAGTCCCTGGGGCGGTAACACTGAAGCTTTCTTT. This codes for CASSPWGGNTEAFF.

The genes are TRBV19 and TRBJ2-2; the D is unclear. CDR1 is LNHDA, CDR2 SQIVND, per germline (reference sequence). V lost 0 bases, J lost 6 bases, and 8 bases lay in between. The CDR3 is made up of 14 amino acids. The CDR3 region is CASSIDLSPGELFF. For the CDR3, the DNA is TGTGCCAGTAGTATAGATCTTTCCCCCGGGGAGCTGTTTTTT.

In nucleotides, the CDR3 is TGTGCCAGCAACTCTGGGGGGAATACTTACAATGAGCAGTTCTTC. Protein product: CASNSGGNTYNEQFF. V usage is TRBV5-6 and J usage is TRBJ2-1; possibly TRBD2 for D (6 bases). With 6 bases removed from V and 4 bases from J, the gap between germline ends came to 17 bases. The CDR3 runs to 15 residues. Germline CDR1 and CDR2: SGHDT and YYEEEE.

The rearrangement uses TRBV7-8 and TRBJ2-7, with D maybe TRBD1 (5 bases). The CDR3 extends over 13 amino acids. The germline V and J ends were trimmed by 5 bases and 4 bases, with 12 bases remaining between them. CDR1 is SGHVS, CDR2 FQNEAQ, per germline. CDR3 protein: CASSVGQQYEQYF. CDR3 nucleotides: TGTGCCAGCAGCGTAGGACAACAGTACGAGCAGTACTTC. The variable domain in full, with the rest retrieved from reference TRBV7-8 and TRBJ2-7, is GAGVSQSPRYKVAKRGQDVALRCDPISGHVSLFWYQQALGQGPEFLTYFQNEAQLDKSGLPSDRFFAERPEGSVSTLKIQRTQQEDSAVYLCASSVGQQYEQYFGPGTRLTVT.

The rearrangement joins TRBV11-2 to TRBJ2-3, with 9 bases identical to TRBD2. The CDR3 covers 17 residues. V shed 4 bases and J 1 base; nucleotides not matched to a gene: 9. Germline V lookup: CDR1 SGHAT, CDR2 FQNNGV. The CDR3 nucleotides read TGTGCCAGCAGCTGGCGGGGGGGAGTCCAAGGCACAGATACGCAGTATTTT. It encodes CASSWRGGVQGTDTQYF.

This chain links TRBV5-8 with TRBJ2-3; possible D gene TRBD1, 7 bases. In germline, CDR1 is SGHTS, CDR2 YDEGEE. V lost 3 bases to trimming and J lost 4 bases, with 21 bases between them. The CDR3 runs 17 residues. CDR3 region: CASSSPGSGRGPDTQYF. CDR3 DNA: TGTGCCAGCAGCTCCCCGGGTAGCGGAAGGGGGCCAGATACGCAGTATTTT.

Notes on this clone: The sample contains more than one DNA sequence encoding this CDR3. CDR3 sequence reads: CASSLGQGGSYEQYF. The CDR3 DNA is TGTGCCAGCAGCTTAGGGCAGGGGGGCTCCTACGAGCAGTACTTC. The chain links TRBV5-4 to TRBJ2-7, with a weak D call TRBD1 (7 bases). The V end lost 2 bases, the J end lost 0 bases, and 12 bases lay between the germline ends. Per the germline V gene, CDR1 is SGHNT and CDR2 is YYREEE (reference sequence). The CDR3 runs to 15 residues.

The V call is TRBV5-6, the J call TRBJ2-7; the match to TRBD1 covers 10 bases. The germline V gene has CDR1 SGHDT and CDR2 YYEEEE. This CDR3 comprises 14 residues. The V gene end was trimmed by 4 bases and the J gene end by 2 bases; junction bases not matched to a gene: 3. This CDR3 reads CASSGTGDAYEQYF. The CDR3, as DNA: TGTGCCAGCAGCGGGACAGGGGACGCCTACGAGCAGTACTTC.

The chain has TRBV10-1 and TRBJ2-1; 11 bases match TRBD2. The germline V gene has CDR1 WNHNN and CDR2 SYGVQD (reference sequence). The CDR3 spans 20 residues. J was trimmed by 6 bases and V by 2 bases; bases with no gene match: 18. The CDR3 sequence is CASSELSGVAGGPKGNEQFF. The CDR3 nucleotides read TGCGCCAGCAGTGAGCTCTCCGGGGTAGCGGGGGGGCCCAAGGGCAATGAGCAGTTCTTC.

This clone was recorded only once. The rearrangement joins TRBV7-8 to TRBJ1-3, with D possibly being TRBD1 (5 bases). The ends were cut back, 5 bases at V and 8 bases at J, with 25 bases in the middle. CDR3 length: 17 amino acids. The germline V gene encodes CDR1 SGHVS and CDR2 FQNEAQ. CDR3 region: CASSPKGAGGSLDTIYF. As DNA, the CDR3 is TGTGCCAGCAGCCCGAAAGGGGCAGGCGGATCCTTGGACACCATATATTTT. Full variable domain (missing parts from reference TRBV7-8 and TRBJ1-3): GAGVSQSPRYKVAKRGQDVALRCDPISGHVSLFWYQQALGQGPEFLTYFQNEAQLDKSGLPSDRFFAERPEGSVSTLKIQRTQQEDSAVYLCASSPKGAGGSLDTIYFGEGSWLTVV.

The genes are TRBV28 and TRBJ2-7, with a weak D call TRBD2 (5 bases). This CDR3 spans 16 amino acids. The V end lost 4 bases, the J end lost 4 bases, and 20 bases lay between the germline ends. Germline V gene lookup returns CDR1 MDHEN and CDR2 SYDVKM. CDR3 DNA sequence: TGTGCCAGCAGTTCCCCCATTGAGGGAGTCCTGTACGAGCAGTACTTC. Translation gives CASSSPIEGVLYEQYF.

V gene TRBV19 combines with J gene TRBJ2-3; D may be TRBD2 (5 bases). The length of the CDR3 is 13 residues. With 6 bases removed from V and 1 base from J, the gap between germline ends came to 8 bases. The germline V gene encodes CDR1 LNHDA and CDR2 SQIVND (reference sequence). CDR3 nucleotide sequence: TGTGCCAGTAGACTAGGCGGCACAGATACGCAGTATTTT. This translates into CASRLGGTDTQYF.

As concerns this clone: The same CDR3 also results from other DNA sequences found in this sample. The chain links TRBV2 to TRBJ2-1; D may be TRBD2 (5 bases). Germline CDR1 reads SNHLY; CDR2 reads FYNNEI. Trimming pared 8 bases from V and 8 bases from J, leaving 7 bases between. The CDR3 has 10 residues. The CDR3: CASSGDEQFF. CDR3 DNA: TGTGCCAGCTCCGGGGATGAGCAGTTCTTC. The full variable domain, with the rest looked up from reference TRBV2 and TRBJ2-1, is EPEVTQTPSHQVTQMGQEVILRCVPISNHLYFYWYRQILGQKVEFLVSFYNNEISEKSEIFDDQFSVERPDGSNFTLKIRSTKLEDSAMYFCASSGDEQFFGPGTRLTVL.